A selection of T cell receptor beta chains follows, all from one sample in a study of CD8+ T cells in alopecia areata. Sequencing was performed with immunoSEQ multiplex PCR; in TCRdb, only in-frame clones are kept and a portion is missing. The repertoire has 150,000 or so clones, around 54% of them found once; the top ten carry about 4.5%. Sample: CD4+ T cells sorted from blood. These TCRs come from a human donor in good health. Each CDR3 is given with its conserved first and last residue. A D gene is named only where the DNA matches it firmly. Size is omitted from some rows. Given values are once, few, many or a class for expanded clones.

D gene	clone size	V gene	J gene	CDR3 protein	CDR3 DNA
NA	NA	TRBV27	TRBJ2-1	CASSLAGRYNEQFF	TGTGCCAGCAGTTTGGCGGGACGGTACAATGAGCAGTTCTTC
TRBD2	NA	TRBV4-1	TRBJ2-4	CASSRGLAVTNIQYF	TGCGCCAGCAGCCGAGGACTAGCGGTCACCAACATTCAGTACTTC
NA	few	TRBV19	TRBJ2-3	CASSHWGTKEDTQYF	TGTGCCAGCTCCCATTGGGGCACGAAGGAGGATACGCAGTATTTT
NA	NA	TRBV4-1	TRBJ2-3	CASSQVTDTQYF	TGCGCCAGCAGCCAAGTAACAGATACGCAGTATTTT
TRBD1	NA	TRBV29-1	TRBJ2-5	CSVETGTDETQYF	TGCAGCGTTGAGACCGGGACAGACGAGACCCAGTACTTC
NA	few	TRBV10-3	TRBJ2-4	CAISTGYLAKNIQYF	TGTGCCATCAGTACAGGGTATCTAGCCAAAAACATTCAGTACTTC
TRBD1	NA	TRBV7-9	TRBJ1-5	CASSPQGAQPQHF	TGTGCCAGCAGCCCTCAGGGGGCTCAGCCCCAGCATTTT
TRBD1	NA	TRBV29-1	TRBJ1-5	CSVAGGADQPQHF	TGCAGCGTTGCAGGGGGCGCGGATCAGCCCCAGCATTTT
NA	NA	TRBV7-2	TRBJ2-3	CASSWRGSTDTQYF	TGTGCCAGCAGCTGGAGGGGATCCACAGATACGCAGTATTTT
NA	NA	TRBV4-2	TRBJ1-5	CASSLEGRSNQPQHF	TGTGCCAGCAGCCTTGAGGGTCGTAGCAATCAGCCCCAGCATTTT
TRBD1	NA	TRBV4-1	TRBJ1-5	CASSQRTQGGDQPQHF	TGCGCCAGCAGCCAAAGGACACAGGGGGGGGATCAGCCCCAGCATTTT
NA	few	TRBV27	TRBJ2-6	CASRRAAGANVLTF	TGTGCCAGCAGACGCGCCGCTGGGGCCAACGTCCTGACTTTC
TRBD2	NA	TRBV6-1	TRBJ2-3	CASGTSGTTDTQYF	TGTGCCAGCGGGACTAGCGGGACCACAGATACGCAGTATTTT
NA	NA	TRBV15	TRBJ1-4	CATAPHPATNEKLFF	TGTGCCACCGCCCCCCACCCAGCAACTAATGAAAAACTGTTTTTT
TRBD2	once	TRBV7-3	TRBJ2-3	CASSPTSGGDTQYF	TGTGCCAGCAGCCCAACTAGCGGAGGGGATACGCAGTATTTT
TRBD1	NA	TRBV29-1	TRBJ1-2	CSVEAGGNYGYTF	TGCAGCGTTGAGGCAGGGGGAAACTATGGCTACACCTTC
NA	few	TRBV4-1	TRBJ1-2	CASSQDYGRENYGYTF	TGCGCCAGCAGCCAAGACTACGGCCGGGAGAACTATGGCTACACCTTC